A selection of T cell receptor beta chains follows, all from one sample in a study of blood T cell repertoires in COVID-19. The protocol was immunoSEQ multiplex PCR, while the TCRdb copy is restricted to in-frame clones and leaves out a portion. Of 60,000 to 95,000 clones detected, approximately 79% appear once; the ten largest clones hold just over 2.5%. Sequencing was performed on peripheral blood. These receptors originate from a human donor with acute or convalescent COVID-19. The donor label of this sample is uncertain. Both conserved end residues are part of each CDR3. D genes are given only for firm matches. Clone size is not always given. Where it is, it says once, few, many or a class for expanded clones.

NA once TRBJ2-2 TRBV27 TGTGCCAGCAGTTTTTCCGCGGGGCGGGGCACCGGGGAGCTGTTTTTT CASSFSAGRGTGELFF
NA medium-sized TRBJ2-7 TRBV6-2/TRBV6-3 TGTGCCAGCAGTCGCCAGCCTGGGAGCAAGCAGTACTTC CASSRQPGSKQYF
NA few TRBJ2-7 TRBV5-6 TGTGCCAGCAGCCCCGGAGGTTCCTACGAGCAGTACTTC CASSPGGSYEQYF
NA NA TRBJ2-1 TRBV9 TGTGCCAGCAGCGTAGATCCGACGGGTAGCTCCTACAATGAGCAGTTCTTC CASSVDPTGSSYNEQFF
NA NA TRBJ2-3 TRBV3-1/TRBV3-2 TGTGCCAGCAGCCAACAGGACACAGATACGCAGTATTTT CASSQQDTDTQYF
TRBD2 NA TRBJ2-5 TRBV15 TGTGCCACCAGCAGAAGCGGGGCCCGGCCGGAGGAGACCCAGTACTTC CATSRSGARPEETQYF
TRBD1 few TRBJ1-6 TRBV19 TGTGCCAGTGCACAGGGGGCGCTTAATTCACCCCTCCACTTT CASAQGALNSPLHF
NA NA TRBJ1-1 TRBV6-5 TGTGCCAGCAGTCTTCAGACAGGGAACACTGAAGCTTTCTTT CASSLQTGNTEAFF
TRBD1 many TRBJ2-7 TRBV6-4 TGTGCCAGCAGTGACCCGAATAGAGGGGGACAGTCCTACGAGCAGTACTTC CASSDPNRGGQSYEQYF
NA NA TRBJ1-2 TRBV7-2 TGTGCCAGCAGCTTAGCCCCAAGTGTTGGCTCCTTC CASSLAPSVGSF
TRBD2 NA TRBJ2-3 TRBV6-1 TGTGCCAGCAGTGAGGTAGCGGGAGGCACAGATACGCAGTATTTT CASSEVAGGTDTQYF
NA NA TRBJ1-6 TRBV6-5 TGTGCCAGCAGTTACTCGGGGGGGAATAATTCACCCCTCCACTTT CASSYSGGNNSPLHF
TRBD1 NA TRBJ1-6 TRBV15 TGTGCCACCAGCAGAGGTCAGGGGGCTGGTTCACCCCTCCACTTT CATSRGQGAGSPLHF
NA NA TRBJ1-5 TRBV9 TGTGCCAGCAGCGTATCCCCAAGCAATCAGCCCCAGCATTTT CASSVSPSNQPQHF
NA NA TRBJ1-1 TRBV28 TGTGCCAGCAGTTTATGGGGGCCGGCGAACACTGAAGCTTTCTTT CASSLWGPANTEAFF
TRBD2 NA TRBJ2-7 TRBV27 TGTGCCAGCAGTTTAGGGACTAGCGGGAGTCGTGAGCAGTACTTC CASSLGTSGSREQYF
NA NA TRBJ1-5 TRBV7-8 TGTGCCAGCAGCTCGGGGGTTAATCAGCCCCAGCATTTT CASSSGVNQPQHF
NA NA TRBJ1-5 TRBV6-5 TGTGCCAGCAGTCGCCGGGATAGCAATCAGCCCCAGCATTTT CASSRRDSNQPQHF
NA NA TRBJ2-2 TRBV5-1 TGCGCCAGCAGCTTGGGAACGGGGACCGGGGAGCTGTTTTTT CASSLGTGTGELFF
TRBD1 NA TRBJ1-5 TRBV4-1 TGCGCCAGCAGCAGTCTGACCGGGACAGGGGCCAATCAGCCCCAGCATTTT CASSSLTGTGANQPQHF
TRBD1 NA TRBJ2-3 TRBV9 TGTGCCAGCAGCGTTCAGATAGGGGGCATCACAGATACGCAGTATTTT CASSVQIGGITDTQYF
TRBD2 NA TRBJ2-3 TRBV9 TGTGCCAGCAGCGTACTAGCGGGGAGCACAGATACGCAGTATTTT CASSVLAGSTDTQYF
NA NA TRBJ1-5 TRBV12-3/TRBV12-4 TGTGCCAGCAGTGGGCAGAACAATCAGCCCCAGCATTTT CASSGQNNQPQHF
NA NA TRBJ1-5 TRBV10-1 TGCGCCAGCAACGAGAATATCAGGGGACGAGAGGCGCCCCAGCATTTT CASNENIRGREAPQHF
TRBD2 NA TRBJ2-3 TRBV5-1 TGCGCCAGCAGCTTGGGGGAGGGAGCCACAGATACGCAGTATTTT CASSLGEGATDTQYF
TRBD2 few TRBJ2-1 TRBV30 TGTGCCTGGAGCTCCGGGGGGGCCGCGGTCAATGAGCAGTTCTTC CAWSSGGAAVNEQFF
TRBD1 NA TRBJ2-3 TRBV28 TGTGCCAGCAGTCCAAGGGGGACAGGGGACACAGATACGCAGTATTTT CASSPRGTGDTDTQYF
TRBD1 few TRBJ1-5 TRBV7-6 TGTGCCAGCAGTTCTTCAGGGGGTAAGGATCAGCCCCAGCATTTT CASSSSGGKDQPQHF
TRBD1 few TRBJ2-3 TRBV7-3 TGTGCCAGCAGCGAACCGGGACAGGGTCTATTGGATACGCAGTATTTT CASSEPGQGLLDTQYF
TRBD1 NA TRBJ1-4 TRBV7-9 TGTGCCAGCAGCTTAGAAGGGACAGGGTTTAATGAAAAACTGTTTTTT CASSLEGTGFNEKLFF
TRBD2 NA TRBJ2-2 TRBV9 TGTGCCAGCAGCGTAGAGGTAGCGGGAGGTCCCGGGGAGCTGTTTTTT CASSVEVAGGPGELFF
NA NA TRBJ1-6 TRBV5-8 TGTGCCAGCAGCTTGTTGGGTGACAACTCACCCCTCCACTTT CASSLLGDNSPLHF
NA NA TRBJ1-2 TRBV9 TGTGCCAGCAGCGCACAGGGAGCTAACTATGGCTACACCTTC CASSAQGANYGYTF
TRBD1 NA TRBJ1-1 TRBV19 TGTGCCAGTAAAGAGGGGGCGAACACTGAAGCTTTCTTT CASKEGANTEAFF
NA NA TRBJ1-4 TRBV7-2 TGTGCCAGCAGCTTAGCGGCCAGGGAGGGGGAAAAACTGTTTTTT CASSLAAREGEKLFF
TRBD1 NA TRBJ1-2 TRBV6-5 TGTGCCAGCAGCGCCGACAGGGAGCATGGCTACACCTTC CASSADREHGYTF